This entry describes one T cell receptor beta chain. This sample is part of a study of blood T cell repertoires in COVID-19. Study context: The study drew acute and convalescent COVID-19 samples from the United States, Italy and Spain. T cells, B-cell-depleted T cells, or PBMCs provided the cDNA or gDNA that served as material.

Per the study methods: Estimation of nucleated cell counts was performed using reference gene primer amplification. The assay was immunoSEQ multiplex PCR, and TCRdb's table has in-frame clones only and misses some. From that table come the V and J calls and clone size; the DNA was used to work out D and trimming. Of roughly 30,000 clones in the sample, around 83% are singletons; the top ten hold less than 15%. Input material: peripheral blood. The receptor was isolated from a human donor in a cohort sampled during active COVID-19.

The CDR3 DNA sequence: TGTGCCAGCGGGCGACAGAAGAGCTCCTATAATTCACCCCTCCACTTT. Translating gives CASGRQKSSYNSPLHF. The gene calls are TRBV5-4 and TRBJ1-6; TRBD1 is a possible D gene (5 bases). CDR3 length: 16 amino acids. Germline-derived CDR1 and CDR2 are SGHNT and YYREEE (reference sequence). The ends were cut back, 7 bases at V and 0 bases at J, with 14 bases in the middle.